The clone carrying this T cell receptor beta chain showed up just a few times. These data come from a study of response to subunit inactivated influenza vaccine. The J segment lost 7 bases and the V segment lost 5 bases, leaving 11 bases of the junction unmatched. Germline V CDR1 and CDR2: DFQATT, SNEGSKA (reference sequence). This CDR3 contains 15 residues. TCRdb redid the calling of the RT-PCR reads with MiXCR, one entry per CDR3 protein. In the table there are just under 550,000 distinct CDR3 sequences, 20% to 25% of which are singletons. This sample was shared with a second study, whose subject was T cells expressing NK-cell markers. That source adds: UMI-tagged 5'RACE template switching yielded the TCR beta cDNA. Researchers got TCR beta repertoires out of sorted CD3+CD56+NKG2C+, CD3+CD56+NKG2C- and CD3+CD56-NKG2C+ T cells. The study sequenced eight donors, seven HCMV-seropositive and one seronegative. The contribution of dominant NKG2C+ clonotypes to CD8+ T cells in a handful of donors was 1.0-7.0%.

Specimen: CD4+ T cells sorted from PBMCs, collected 11 to 12 days after vaccination. The V call is TRBV20-1, the J call TRBJ1-5, with 10 bases matching TRBD1. This TCR was recovered from a man between 45 and 60 years old who received an inactivated influenza vaccine. This CDR3 reads CSASDRGGMGQPQHF. CDR3 DNA sequence: TGCAGTGCTTCGGACAGGGGGGGAATGGGGCAGCCCCAGCATTTT.